A single sample is the source of the 30 T cell receptor beta chains below, sequenced in a study of PD-1 blockade in mismatch repair-deficient tumors. Libraries were prepared by immunoSEQ multiplex PCR; TCRdb keeps only in-frame clonotypes and omits some of them. The table includes about 68,000 clones, about 72% detected once. The sequencing here drew on peripheral blood, taken 2 weeks after starting pembrolizumab. The receptors shown here come from an adult with mismatch repair-deficient cancer.

Only a few counts were recorded for this clone. This chain uses TRBV5-1 with TRBJ2-1; TRBD2 matches 9 bases. This CDR3 has 15 amino acids. Germline loops: CDR1 SGHRS, CDR2 YFSETQ. With V trimmed by 6 bases and J by 9 bases, 13 bases remained unmatched. The CDR3: CASTLSAGGQAEQFF. The DNA for the CDR3 is TGCGCCAGCACCCTCTCAGCGGGAGGCCAGGCTGAGCAGTTCTTC.

The gene calls are TRBV7-9 and TRBJ1-5, with D unclear. Trimming removed 3 bases at V and 0 bases at J, with 3 bases between. Germline V gives CDR1 SEHNR, CDR2 FQNEAQ (reference sequence). This CDR3 region has 13 residues. Written as DNA, the CDR3 is TGTGCCAGCAGCTTGGATAGCAATCAGCCCCAGCATTTT. Its protein is CASSLDSNQPQHF.

The chain employs TRBV27 and TRBJ2-1; TRBD2 matches 10 bases. Germline V gene lookup returns CDR1 MNHEY and CDR2 SMNVEV (reference sequence). J was trimmed by 3 bases and V by 6 bases; bases with no gene match: 11. This CDR3 is built from 17 residues. CDR3 in DNA: TGTGCCAGCAGCCCAACGGCTAGCGGGGGCCGCTACAATGAGCAGTTCTTC. Its translation is CASSPTASGGRYNEQFF.

The V gene is TRBV15, the J gene TRBJ2-2; 9 bases are shared with TRBD2. Germline assignment: CDR1 LNHNV and CDR2 YYDKDF (reference sequence). This CDR3 contains 19 residues. The V gene end was trimmed by 0 bases and the J gene end by 0 bases; junction bases not matched to a gene: 8. CDR3 sequence: CATSRDPRTSVTNTGELFF. CDR3 nucleotides: TGTGCCACCAGCAGAGATCCTAGGACTAGCGTTACGAACACCGGGGAGCTGTTTTTT.

This clone has only one observation. The rearrangement joins TRBV6-5 to TRBJ1-1; no clear D. Trimming took 6 bases from V and 5 from J, leaving 16 bases between them. The germline CDR1 and CDR2 sequences are MNHEY and SVGAGI. The CDR3 sequence is 14 residues long. The CDR3 is CASSPTRGRTEAFF. CDR3 coding DNA: TGTGCCAGCAGCCCCACGAGAGGGCGGACTGAAGCTTTCTTT.

The rearrangement uses TRBV28 and TRBJ2-7, with D uncertain. The CDR3 spans 14 residues. The germline CDR1 and CDR2 sequences are MDHEN and SYDVKM. V was shortened by 5 bases and J by 5 bases, with 16 bases between the two germline ends. The CDR3 loop is CASSPPLSSDEQYF. CDR3 in DNA: TGTGCCAGCAGTCCCCCCCTTTCCTCGGACGAGCAGTACTTC.

CDR3 DNA sequence: TGTGCCAGCTCACCACTGGCAGGGCGGTACGAGCAGTACTTC. Residues: CASSPLAGRYEQYF. This chain links TRBV18 with TRBJ2-7, with D perhaps matching TRBD1 (5 bases). The CDR3 consists of 14 residues. Germline CDR1 reads KGHSH; CDR2 reads LQKENI. V was shortened by 1 base and J by 4 bases, with 11 bases between the two germline ends.

The chain links TRBV11-2 to TRBJ2-1, with D hard to call. Trimming removed 1 base from V and 13 bases from J, with 8 bases in between. The CDR3 runs to 11 residues. Germline V gene data show CDR1 as SGHAT and CDR2 as FQNNGV. The CDR3 region has the DNA TGTGCCAGCAGCTTAGGAGTCAGCCAGTTCTTC. Translated: CASSLGVSQFF. The full variable domain, completed using reference TRBV11-2 and TRBJ2-1, is EAGVAQSPRYKIIEKRQSVAFWCNPISGHATLYWYQQILGQGPKLLIQFQNNGVVDDSQLPKDRFSAERLKGVDSTLKIQPAKLEDSAVYLCASSLGVSQFFGPGTRLTVL.

This chain joins TRBV30 and TRBJ1-1; D gene unclear. Between the trimmed V and J ends, which lost 7 bases and 1 base, there was a span of 7 bases. The CDR3 runs to 11 residues. Germline V CDR1 and CDR2: GTSNPN, SVGIG (reference sequence). The chain's CDR3 is CAYVRNTEAFF. In DNA, the CDR3 is TGTGCCTACGTACGGAACACTGAAGCTTTCTTT.

The chain has TRBV9 and TRBJ2-7; TRBD2 matches 8 bases. J was trimmed by 0 bases and V by 1 base; bases with no gene match: 3. The CDR3 is 15 residues long. From germline, CDR1 is SGDLS and CDR2 YYNGEE. The CDR3 DNA reads as TGTGCCAGCAGCGTACGACTAGCGACCTCCTACGAGCAGTACTTC. Translation gives CASSVRLATSYEQYF.

The genes are TRBV30 and TRBJ1-2, with D maybe TRBD1 (5 bases). V lost 2 bases to trimming and J lost 7 bases, with 11 bases between them. The germline gives CDR1 GTSNPN, CDR2 SVGIG (reference sequence). The CDR3 runs to 12 residues. The CDR3 DNA reads as TGTGCCTGGAGTATCAGTGGGGGTGGCTACACCTTC. It codes for CAWSISGGGYTF.

The rearrangement uses TRBV19 and TRBJ1-5; 7 bases map to TRBD1. The V gene's germline CDR1 is LNHDA and CDR2 SQIVND (reference sequence). V was pared by 9 bases and J by 1 base, with 6 bases of the junction left unmatched. The CDR3 runs 14 residues. The CDR3 sequence is CASHPDRSNQPQHF. As DNA, the CDR3 is TGTGCCAGCCACCCGGACAGGAGCAATCAGCCCCAGCATTTT.

J is TRBJ2-5 and V is TRBV6-5, with 14 nucleotides matching TRBD2. Trimming removed 6 bases from V and 7 bases from J; junction bases left unmatched: 7. The CDR3 is 15 amino acids. Per germline, CDR1 MNHEY and CDR2 SVGAGI. The DNA for the CDR3 is TGTGCCAGCAGCCCGGGACTAGCGGGAGTCCGGACCCAGTACTTC. The encoded protein is CASSPGLAGVRTQYF.

This chain connects TRBV27 to TRBJ2-7; no definite D call. The V and J ends lost 5 bases and 5 bases respectively, with 10 bases between them. The CDR3 extends over 12 amino acids. Germline values: CDR1 MNHEY, CDR2 SMNVEV (reference sequence). CDR3 coding DNA: TGTGCCAGCAGTGGAAAGGGAAACGAGCAGTACTTC. Protein product: CASSGKGNEQYF.

This chain joins TRBV6-5 and TRBJ2-7; D is unclear. Germline V gene lookup returns CDR1 MNHEY and CDR2 SVGAGI. Trimming removed 5 bases at V and 6 bases at J, with 11 bases between. The CDR3 has 12 residues. In DNA form, the CDR3 reads TGTGCCAGCAGTGGAAAAGTGGGCGAGCAGTACTTC. Protein: CASSGKVGEQYF.

The count of this clone is one. This sequence joins TRBV29-1 and TRBJ2-3; D gene unclear. Germline V gene lookup returns CDR1 SQVTM and CDR2 ANQGSEA. The CDR3 runs to 15 residues. The V end lost 5 bases, the J end lost 0 bases, and 15 bases lay between the germline ends. The CDR3 spells CSVRPKFRSTDTQYF. CDR3 nucleotides: TGCAGCGTTAGACCCAAATTCAGGAGCACAGATACGCAGTATTTT.

CDR3 loop: CASSTETNYGYTF. DNA for the CDR3: TGTGCCAGCAGCACCGAAACGAACTATGGCTACACCTTC. The chain employs TRBV7-9 and TRBJ1-2; D is undetermined. With 5 bases removed from V and 2 bases from J, the gap between germline ends came to 9 bases. This CDR3 region has 13 residues. CDR1 SEHNR and CDR2 FQNEAQ come from the germline V gene (reference sequence).

This chain joins TRBV18 and TRBJ2-7; D is uncertain. The CDR3 is 14 residues long. Between the trimmed V and J ends, which lost 1 base and 2 bases, there was a span of 9 bases. Germline values: CDR1 KGHSH, CDR2 LQKENI. CDR3 sequence reads: CASSPLDDPYEQYF. The CDR3 DNA reads as TGTGCCAGCTCACCACTGGACGATCCCTACGAGCAGTACTTC.

Concerning this clone: A read error may account for a junction end that differs from germline. The chain is built from TRBV7-7 and TRBJ2-2, with 8 bases aligning to TRBD2. CDR1 and CDR2 (germline): SSHAT, FNYEAQ (reference sequence). CDR3 length: 16 residues. CDR3 nucleotide sequence: TGTGCTAGCAGCTTAGCGGGGCCGCCGGTGTCCGGGGAGCTGTTTTTT. This gives the protein CASSLAGPPVSGELFF.

This chain connects TRBV27 to TRBJ2-1, with TRBD2 matching 10 bases. Unmatched junction bases numbered 3, after V lost 5 bases and J lost 14 bases. Per the germline V gene, CDR1 is MNHEY and CDR2 is SMNVEV (reference sequence). The CDR3 is 11 residues long. The DNA for the CDR3 is TGTGCCAGCAGTGCTCTAGCGGGAGAGTTCTTC. This sequence encodes CASSALAGEFF.

This clone was picked up one time. The rearrangement uses TRBV19 and TRBJ2-3; TRBD2 might be the D (5 bases). V was clipped by 3 bases and J by 0 bases, with 10 bases between them. This CDR3 comprises 15 residues. Germline V gene lookup returns CDR1 LNHDA and CDR2 SQIVND (reference sequence). CDR3 loop: CASSILGGSTDTQYF. Written as DNA, the CDR3 is TGTGCCAGTAGTATCTTAGGCGGGAGCACAGATACGCAGTATTTT.

The CDR3 bases are TGTGCCAGCAATCGGGGTACAGGGAGAAATGAGCAGTTCTTC. Encoded protein: CASNRGTGRNEQFF. The chain is built from TRBV2 and TRBJ2-1; possible D gene TRBD1, 6 bases. This CDR3 has 14 amino acids. Germline V gene lookup returns CDR1 SNHLY and CDR2 FYNNEI. V shed 7 bases and J shed 7 bases, with 17 bases lying between them.

This chain joins TRBV4-3 and TRBJ2-7, with TRBD2 identical over 9 bases. With V trimmed by 0 bases and J by 6 bases, 6 bases remained unmatched. The CDR3 has 15 residues. Germline V lookup: CDR1 LGHNA, CDR2 YSLEER. The CDR3 loop is CASSQEASGKAEQYF. CDR3 nucleotides: TGCGCCAGCAGCCAAGAAGCTAGCGGGAAGGCCGAGCAGTACTTC.

V and J are TRBV25-1 and TRBJ2-7; TRBD2 aligns across 11 bases. The J segment lost 7 bases and the V segment lost 5 bases, leaving 4 bases of the junction unmatched. Per germline, CDR1 MGHDK and CDR2 SYGVNS. CDR3 length: 13 amino acids. CDR3 sequence: CASSLAGGGEQYF. The DNA of the CDR3 is TGTGCCAGCAGTCTAGCGGGAGGAGGGGAGCAGTACTTC.

CDR3 DNA sequence: TGTGCCAGCAGTAGTTTGGCGGGAGGAGGTGAGCAGTTCTTC. Encoded protein: CASSSLAGGGEQFF. This chain uses TRBV9 with TRBJ2-1; TRBD2 matches 8 bases. Germline CDR1 reads SGDLS; CDR2 reads YYNGEE. The CDR3 runs to 14 residues. Unmatched junction bases numbered 10, after V lost 5 bases and J lost 9 bases.

A remark on this clone: The same CDR3 is also encoded by other DNA sequences in this sample. The chain links TRBV5-4 to TRBJ2-2; the D gene is possibly TRBD2 (5 bases). V lost 0 bases and J lost 1, with 10 bases in between. The CDR3 consists of 16 residues. CDR1 and CDR2 (germline): SGHNT, YYREEE (reference sequence). DNA for the CDR3: TGTGCCAGCAGCTTGGGTGGTCGGGAGAACACCGGGGAGCTGTTTTTT. Its translation: CASSLGGRENTGELFF. Combining the CDR3 with reference TRBV5-4 and TRBJ2-2 gives the whole variable domain ETGVTQSPTHLIKTRGQQVTLRCSSQSGHNTVSWYQQALGQGPQFIFQYYREEENGRGNFPPRFSGLQFPNYSSELNVNALELDDSALYLCASSLGGRENTGELFFGEGSRLTVL.

The chain uses TRBV6-1 and TRBJ2-1; 11 positions agree with TRBD2. The CDR3 loop spans 15 amino acids. The J segment lost 8 bases and the V segment lost 4 bases, leaving 7 bases of the junction unmatched. The germline V gene has CDR1 MNHNS and CDR2 SASEGT. As DNA, the CDR3 is TGTGCCAGCAGTGCGATAGCGGGAGGGCCTGATGAGCAGTTCTTC. Encoded protein: CASSAIAGGPDEQFF.

The chain combines TRBV13 with TRBJ2-3; 11 nucleotides align to TRBD2. CDR3 size: 16 residues. Trimming cost V 6 bases and J 0 bases; bases outside gene matches: 5. Germline V gene sequence: CDR1 PRHDT, CDR2 FYEKMQ (reference sequence). The CDR3 bases are TGTGCCAGCAGGCGACTAGCGGGATCGAGCACAGATACGCAGTATTTT. Encoded protein: CASRRLAGSSTDTQYF.

This clone has only one observation. The chain couples TRBV28 to TRBJ1-2; 8 bases match TRBD1. This CDR3 is 14 amino acids long. With 5 bases clipped from V and 8 bases from J, the junction kept 10 bases outside the gene matches. CDR1 and CDR2 (germline): MDHEN, SYDVKM. CDR3 in DNA: TGTGCCAGCAGTGCCCCCCAGGGGGCGAGGGGCTACACCTTC. Translating it yields CASSAPQGARGYTF.

This clone came up a few times. CDR3 sequence (DNA): TGTGCCAGCGGGCTTGAGCAGTATTTT. It translates to CASGLEQYF. The chain joins TRBV7-9 to TRBJ2-3, with D unclear. V lost 8 bases and J lost 11, with 8 bases in between. Germline CDR1 reads SEHNR; CDR2 reads FQNEAQ (reference sequence). The CDR3 is 9 residues long. Together with reference TRBV7-9 and TRBJ2-3, the CDR3 gives the full variable domain: DTGVSQNPRHKITKRGQNVTFRCDPISEHNRLYWYRQTLGQGPEFLTYFQNEAQLEKSRLLSDRFSAERPKGSFSTLEIQRTEQGDSAMYLCASGLEQYFGPGTRLTVL.